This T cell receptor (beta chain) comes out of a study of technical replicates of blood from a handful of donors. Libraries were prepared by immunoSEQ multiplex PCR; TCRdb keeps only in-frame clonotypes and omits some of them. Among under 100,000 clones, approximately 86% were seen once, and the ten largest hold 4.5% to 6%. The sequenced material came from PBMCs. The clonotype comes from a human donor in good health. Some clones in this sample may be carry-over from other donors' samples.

The CDR3: CASSPRGRVDTQYF. CDR3 sequence (DNA): TGTGCCAGCAGTCCCAGGGGGCGGGTAGATACGCAGTATTTT. The chain combines TRBV6-1 with TRBJ2-3; 8 bases match TRBD1. This CDR3 is built from 14 residues. Germline CDR1 and CDR2: MNHNS and SASEGT. With V trimmed by 5 bases and J by 5 bases, 6 bases remained unmatched.